These 12 T cell receptor beta chains were all obtained from the same sample, sequenced in a study of blood T cells in healthy people across ages. A second about 7 to 12 cycle PCR used barcoded and J-beta primers. TCRdb re-called the 5' RACE reads through MiXCR, storing one row per CDR3 protein. In the table there are 1.5 million to 2 million distinct CDR3 sequences, around 36% of which are singletons. What was sequenced was blood. These receptors were obtained from a woman younger than 45 in good health.

The genes are TRBV28 and TRBJ2-3; 10 bases agree with TRBD1. V shed 6 bases and J 1 base; nucleotides not matched to a gene: 10. CDR1 is MDHEN and CDR2 is SYDVKM in the germline V gene. This CDR3 is 17 amino acids long. The CDR3 nucleotides are TGTGCCAGCAGCCGTCCCGGGACAGGGGTGGGCACAGATACGCAGTATTTT. Protein: CASSRPGTGVGTDTQYF.

This clonotype turned up a few times. V is TRBV6-2 or TRBV6-3 and J is TRBJ2-7, with D possibly TRBD1 on 6 matching bases. The CDR3 loop spans 14 amino acids. Trimming took 7 bases from V and 3 from J, leaving 16 bases between them. The germline V gene encodes CDR1 MNHEY and CDR2 SVGEGT. In nucleotides, the CDR3 is TGTGCCAGCACCCGGGACATCTACCTCTACGAGCAGTACTTC. This gives the protein CASTRDIYLYEQYF.

V usage is TRBV27 and J usage is TRBJ1-2; 7 bases line up with TRBD1. Germline-derived CDR1 and CDR2 are MNHEY and SMNVEV (reference sequence). The trim removed 1 base at V and 6 bases at J, leaving 5 bases unmatched. The length of the CDR3 is 14 residues. The DNA of the CDR3 is TGTGCCAGCAGTTTATTAGGAGGGGGCAATGGCTACACCTTC. The encoded protein is CASSLLGGGNGYTF.

The rearrangement joins TRBV3-1 to TRBJ2-5; 7 bases fit TRBD2. The junction had 5 bases not matched to a gene; V was cut back by 0 bases and J by 7 bases. Germline CDR1 is LGHDT and CDR2 is YNNKEL (reference sequence). The CDR3 has 14 amino acids. This CDR3 reads CASSQETAGRTQYF. The DNA of the CDR3 is TGTGCCAGCAGCCAAGAAACAGCGGGGCGGACCCAGTACTTC.

The chain joins TRBV12-3 or TRBV12-4 to TRBJ1-6; D unresolved. Trimming left V 1 base short and J 2 bases short, with 6 bases between. The CDR3 covers 15 residues. The CDR3 is CASSLGQTYNSPLHF. In DNA, the CDR3 is TGTGCCAGCAGTTTAGGCCAGACCTATAATTCACCCCTCCACTTT.

This chain connects TRBV27 to TRBJ1-6; D may be TRBD1 (6 bases). V was clipped by 6 bases and J by 11 bases, with 14 bases between them. The CDR3 spans 13 residues. Germline V lookup: CDR1 MNHEY, CDR2 SMNVEV (reference sequence). In DNA, the CDR3 is TGTGCCAGCAGCTCTACAGGGATTGCACCCCTCCACTTT. Translation: CASSSTGIAPLHF.

This clonotype was detected only a few times. V is TRBV20-1 and J is TRBJ2-7; D is possibly TRBD2 (6 bases). The germline V and J ends were trimmed by 2 bases and 3 bases, with 14 bases remaining between them. CDR1 DFQATT and CDR2 SNEGSKA come from the germline V gene (reference sequence). The CDR3 spans 14 residues. CDR3 amino acids: CSARSLGGVYEQYF. CDR3 sequence (DNA): TGCAGTGCTAGAAGCCTCGGCGGGGTCTACGAGCAGTACTTC.

V usage is TRBV6-5 and J usage is TRBJ2-1, with TRBD1 matching 10 bases. Germline assignment: CDR1 MNHEY and CDR2 SVGAGI. V shed 6 bases, J shed 5 bases, and the junction held 7 bases outside the gene matches. There are 15 residues in the CDR3. The CDR3 sequence: CASRADRGPNNEQFF. CDR3 nucleotides: TGTGCCAGCAGGGCTGACAGGGGGCCTAACAATGAGCAGTTCTTC.

The V gene is TRBV5-1, the J gene TRBJ2-5; TRBD2 matches 8 bases. The germline CDR1 and CDR2 sequences are SGHRS and YFSETQ. The trim removed 4 bases at V and 4 bases at J, leaving 12 bases unmatched. The CDR3 length is 16 residues. The CDR3 here is CASSPVGLEGRETQYF. The CDR3 DNA reads as TGCGCCAGCAGCCCGGTGGGACTAGAGGGGCGAGAGACCCAGTACTTC.

V usage is TRBV7-3 and J usage is TRBJ1-1; 8 bases line up with TRBD1. Germline V lookup: CDR1 SGHTA, CDR2 FQGTGA. This CDR3 contains 15 residues. Losses at the gene ends were 5 bases for V and 7 bases for J; bases not matched to a gene: 12. Here the CDR3 DNA reads TGTGCCAGCAGCCCCAGAGGACAGGGCTTCGGTGAAGCTTTCTTT. Its translation is CASSPRGQGFGEAFF.

The chain is built from TRBV7-2 and TRBJ2-1; D is unresolved. This CDR3 has 13 amino acids. V was shortened by 3 bases and J by 15 bases, with 18 bases between the two germline ends. CDR1 and CDR2 (germline): SGHTA, FQGNSA. CDR3 in DNA: TGTGCCAGCAGCTTCGGTGGTTCGGCTGGTACGTTCTTC. This sequence encodes CASSFGGSAGTFF.

This chain joins TRBV19 and TRBJ2-4, with TRBD1 identical over 8 bases. The germline gives CDR1 LNHDA, CDR2 SQIVND (reference sequence). The CDR3 length is 14 residues. V lost 4 bases, J lost 6 bases, and 5 bases stayed unmatched. In DNA, the CDR3 is TGTGCCAGTAGTACCCAGGGGGCCTCAAACATTCAGTACTTC. Its translation: CASSTQGASNIQYF.